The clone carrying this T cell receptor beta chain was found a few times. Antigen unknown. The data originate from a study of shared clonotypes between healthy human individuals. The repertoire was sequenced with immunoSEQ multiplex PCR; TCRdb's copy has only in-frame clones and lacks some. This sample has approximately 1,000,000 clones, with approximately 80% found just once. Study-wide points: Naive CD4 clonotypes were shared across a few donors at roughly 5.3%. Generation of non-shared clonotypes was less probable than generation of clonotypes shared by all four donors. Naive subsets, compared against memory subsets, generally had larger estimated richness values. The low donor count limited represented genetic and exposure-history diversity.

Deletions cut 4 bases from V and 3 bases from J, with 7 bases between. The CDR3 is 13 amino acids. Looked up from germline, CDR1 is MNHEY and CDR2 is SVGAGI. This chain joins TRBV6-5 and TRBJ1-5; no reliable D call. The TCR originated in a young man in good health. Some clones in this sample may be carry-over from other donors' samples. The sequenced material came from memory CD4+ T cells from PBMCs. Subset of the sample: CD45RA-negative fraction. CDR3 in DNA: TGTGCCAGCAGTTTGGACTTCAATCAGCCCCAGCATTTT. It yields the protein CASSLDFNQPQHF.